This T cell receptor (beta chain) came from a study of OX40 agonist ivuxolimab in advanced cancers. The germline V gene has CDR1 SGHRS and CDR2 YFSETQ. Deletions cut 5 bases from V and 1 base from J, with 9 bases between. There are 13 residues in the CDR3. Repertoires were generated with immunoSEQ multiplex PCR, while TCRdb's copy carries only in-frame clones and drops some. The sample holds nearly 80,000 clones, less than 95% seen once. Sequences were derived from CD4+ or CD8+ T cells sorted from blood, sampled in a trial of the OX40 agonist ivuxolimab. This TCR was sampled from an adult with an advanced solid tumor such as melanoma, head and neck, liver or kidney cancer. The chain uses TRBV5-1 and TRBJ1-1; unclear D gene. The CDR3 DNA reads as TGCGCCAGCAGTCCCGGGGAGAACACTGAAGCTTTCTTT. It encodes CASSPGENTEAFF.